Each of the 8 T cell receptor beta chains below was sequenced from the same sample in a study of response to subunit inactivated influenza vaccine. TCRdb reprocessed the RT-PCR reads via MiXCR and lists one record per CDR3 protein. The repertoire includes roughly 160,000 distinct CDR3 sequences, about 11% of them detected once, and around 11% sits in the top ten. The source material was non-naive T cells sorted from PBMCs, sampled 40 to 50 days after vaccination. Receptors originate from a man over 45 who received an inactivated influenza vaccine.

This chain connects TRBV12-3 or TRBV12-4 to TRBJ2-5, with 9 nucleotides matching TRBD2. CDR3 length: 16 residues. Trimming at V came to 2 bases and at J to 7 bases, leaving 11 bases not matched to a gene. The CDR3 nucleotides read TGTGCCAGCAGTTTATGGCGTGCGGGGGGGTCAAGGACCCAGTACTTC. Its protein product is CASSLWRAGGSRTQYF.

The gene calls are TRBV24-1 and TRBJ2-2; TRBD2 agrees at 11 bases. CDR3 length equals 16 residues. Trimming at V came to 4 bases and at J to 1 base, leaving 1 base not matched to a gene. Germline-derived CDR1 and CDR2 are KGHDR and SFDVKD. The CDR3 coding sequence is TGTGCCACCAGTGACACTAGCGGGAGGAACACCGGGGAGCTGTTTTTT. This sequence encodes CATSDTSGRNTGELFF.

With regard to this clonotype: One end of the junction fails to match germline, which may point to a read error. The J gene is TRBJ1-2, the V gene TRBV18, with 8 bases identical to TRBD1. The CDR3 sequence is 14 residues long. Germline loops: CDR1 KGHSH, CDR2 LQKENI. The chain's CDR3 is CASTPTGGSYGYTF. CDR3 sequence (DNA): TGTGCCAGCACACCAACAGGGGGATCCTATGGCTACACCTTC. The complete variable domain, with remaining parts taken from reference TRBV18 and TRBJ1-2, reads NAGVMQNPRHLVRRRGQEARLRCSPMKGHSHVYWYRQLPEEGLKFMVYLQKENIIDESGMPKERFSAEFPKEGPSILRIQQVVRGDSAAYFCASTPTGGSYGYTFGSGTRLTVV.

This clonotype was detected ten times or more. The chain employs TRBV28 and TRBJ2-7; TRBD1 agrees at 8 bases. Germline assignment: CDR1 MDHEN and CDR2 SYDVKM. V dropped 7 bases and J dropped 5; count of bases not matched to a gene: 4. The CDR3 covers 12 residues. The CDR3 nucleotides read TGTGCCAGCAAAGGACAGGGCCACGAGCAGTACTTC. This sequence encodes CASKGQGHEQYF.

This clonotype turned up a few times. This chain links TRBV6-1 with TRBJ1-3, with 9 bases lining up with TRBD1. Germline V lookup: CDR1 MNHNS, CDR2 SASEGT. The CDR3 totals 13 residues. V gave up 6 bases and J gave up 7 bases; unmatched junction bases: 4. CDR3 loop: CASRTGGSNTIYF. CDR3 DNA sequence: TGTGCCAGCAGGACAGGGGGGTCGAACACCATATATTTT.

This clonotype occurred many times. This sequence joins TRBV7-2 and TRBJ2-1, with 8 bases lining up with TRBD2. V gave up 5 bases and J gave up 3 bases; unmatched junction bases: 6. Germline V gene data show CDR1 as SGHTA and CDR2 as FQGNSA. This CDR3 contains 15 residues. Here the CDR3 DNA reads TGTGCCAGCAGCCCCCAAGCGGGGGTCTACAATGAGCAGTTCTTC. It translates to CASSPQAGVYNEQFF.

This clonotype was counted only a few times. This rearrangement joins TRBV7-9 to TRBJ2-7; perhaps TRBD2 as D (6 bases). The CDR3 spans 12 residues. Trimming removed 4 bases at V and 5 bases at J, with 9 bases between. Germline V lookup: CDR1 SEHNR, CDR2 FQNEAQ (reference sequence). CDR3 nucleotides: TGTGCCAGCAGCTCGCCGGGGGACGAGCAGTACTTC. This translates into CASSSPGDEQYF.

The rearrangement uses TRBV6-1 and TRBJ2-7; D gene ambiguous. This CDR3 spans 11 amino acids. Trimming stripped 8 bases from V and 7 bases from J, with 12 bases between. Germline values: CDR1 MNHNS, CDR2 SASEGT. The CDR3 sequence: CASRRKWEQYF. The CDR3 DNA is TGTGCCAGCCGCCGCAAGTGGGAGCAGTACTTC.